Listed below are T cell receptor beta chains from one sample, sequenced in a study of T cell changes during pregnancy in multiple sclerosis. Generated by immunoSEQ multiplex PCR, the TCRdb table keeps only in-frame clones and is missing some. The data contain approximately 40,000 clones, more than 90% of them singletons. The sample here was CD8+ T cells from peripheral blood mononuclear cells, taken in the third trimester of pregnancy. These TCRs come from a female donor with multiple sclerosis, enrolled in a pregnancy study. Both conserved end residues are part of each CDR3. A D gene is named only where the DNA matches it firmly. Size values are once, few and many counts, or a class for expanded clones, and some rows have none.

cdr3_length,v_call,j_call,clone_size,d_call,cdr3_aa,cdr3_nt
14,TRBV5-1,TRBJ1-1,once,NA,CASSANMEGTGAFF,TGCGCCAGCAGCGCGAATATGGAGGGAACTGGGGCTTTCTTT
16,TRBV7-2,TRBJ2-1,NA,TRBD1,CASSSTGGDLYNEQFF,TGTGCCAGCAGCTCGACAGGGGGTGATCTGTACAATGAGCAGTTCTTC
13,TRBV15,TRBJ2-1,NA,NA,CATRAGNRNEQFF,TGTGCCACCCGGGCCGGGAACCGCAATGAGCAGTTCTTC
15,TRBV7-6,TRBJ2-7,once,NA,CASSLGPGSSYEQYF,TGTGCCAGCAGCTTAGGTCCCGGTAGCTCCTACGAGCAGTACTTC
15,TRBV4-2,TRBJ1-3,NA,NA,CASSQEERAGNTIYF,TGTGCCAGCAGCCAAGAGGAGAGGGCTGGAAACACCATATATTTT
15,TRBV4-1,TRBJ1-1,NA,TRBD1,CASSQVPGQPPEAFF,TGCGCCAGCAGCCAAGTTCCGGGACAGCCTCCTGAAGCTTTCTTT
17,TRBV4-2,TRBJ2-1,NA,NA,CASSQDPSLRYFDEQFF,TGTGCCAGCAGCCAAGATCCTAGCCTAAGGTATTTCGATGAGCAGTTCTTC
16,TRBV5-6,TRBJ2-1,NA,TRBD2,CASSWTSGASYNEQFF,TGTGCCAGCAGCTGGACTAGCGGGGCTTCCTACAATGAGCAGTTCTTC
17,TRBV28,TRBJ2-5,NA,NA,CASSTLTAIRYQETQYF,TGTGCCAGCAGTACTCTGACAGCGATTAGGTACCAAGAGACCCAGTACTTC
15,TRBV13,TRBJ2-7,NA,TRBD1,CASSFGETGGYEQYF,TGTGCCAGCAGCTTTGGGGAGACAGGGGGCTACGAGCAGTACTTC
16,TRBV4-3,TRBJ2-6,NA,NA,CASSQDAGSGANVLTF,TGCGCCAGCAGCCAAGACGCGGGGTCTGGGGCCAACGTCCTGACTTTC
13,TRBV7-9,TRBJ1-1,NA,TRBD1,CASSLGSGGEAFF,TGTGCCAGCAGCTTAGGCTCAGGGGGCGAAGCTTTCTTT
10,TRBV6-5,TRBJ2-1,NA,NA,CASSYSREFF,TGTGCCAGCAGTTACTCGCGGGAATTCTTC
14,TRBV27,TRBJ2-7,NA,NA,CASSLTGPTREQYF,TGTGCCAGCAGTTTGACAGGTCCCACTAGGGAGCAGTACTTC
17,TRBV15,TRBJ2-3,NA,NA,CATSARGGGSGPDTQYF,TGTGCCACCAGCGCACGCGGTGGGGGTAGCGGCCCAGATACGCAGTATTTT
13,TRBV28,TRBJ2-5,NA,NA,CASTTGSQETQYF,TGTGCCAGCACCACGGGAAGCCAAGAGACCCAGTACTTC
13,TRBV7-9,TRBJ1-5,NA,NA,CASSHRGNQPQHF,TGTGCCAGCAGCCACAGGGGCAATCAGCCCCAGCATTTT
12,TRBV7-9,TRBJ2-7,NA,NA,CASTTENYEQYF,TGTGCCAGCACTACAGAAAACTACGAGCAGTACTTC
13,TRBV7-9,TRBJ2-2,once,NA,CASSDRVTGELFF,TGTGCCAGCAGCGACCGGGTCACCGGGGAGCTGTTTTTT
15,TRBV7-9,TRBJ2-7,NA,TRBD1,CASLPLTGSTVEQYF,TGTGCCAGCCTCCCCCTGACAGGGAGTACGGTCGAGCAGTACTTC
16,TRBV5-1,TRBJ2-3,NA,NA,CASSPTSLLDTDTQYF,TGCGCCAGCAGCCCCACCAGTCTTCTAGACACAGATACGCAGTATTTT
15,TRBV4-2,TRBJ1-1,once,TRBD1,CASSQETGENTEAFF,TGTGCCAGCAGCCAAGAGACAGGGGAGAACACTGAAGCTTTCTTT
15,TRBV19,TRBJ2-2,once,TRBD1,CARLSRGLNTGELFF,TGTGCCAGACTCTCCAGGGGGCTCAACACCGGGGAGCTGTTTTTT
18,TRBV5-5,TRBJ2-1,NA,NA,CASSLTRFALGPYNEQFF,TGTGCCAGCAGCTTGACCCGATTCGCCCTGGGGCCCTACAATGAGCAGTTCTTC
14,TRBV27,TRBJ1-2,NA,NA,CASSLTQYGSGYTF,TGTGCCAGCAGCCTGACACAGTATGGGTCTGGCTACACCTTC
14,TRBV7-3,TRBJ2-1,once,TRBD2,CASSFGGKVGEQFF,TGTGCCAGCAGCTTCGGGGGGAAGGTTGGTGAGCAGTTCTTC
17,TRBV9,TRBJ2-1,NA,TRBD2,CASSVVGTSGRAVEQFF,TGTGCCAGCAGCGTAGTGGGGACTAGCGGGAGGGCCGTTGAGCAGTTCTTC
15,TRBV19,TRBJ1-5,NA,NA,CASSIVDRRKEPQHF,TGTGCCAGTAGTATAGTCGACAGGCGGAAGGAACCCCAGCATTTT
17,TRBV9,TRBJ2-1,once,TRBD2,CASSVPMTSGSGNEQFF,TGTGCCAGCAGCGTTCCTATGACTAGCGGGAGTGGGAATGAGCAGTTCTTC
15,TRBV7-6,TRBJ2-2,NA,NA,CASSFGTQNTGELFF,TGTGCCAGCAGCTTCGGGACACAGAACACCGGGGAGCTGTTTTTT
16,TRBV4-2,TRBJ2-7,once,TRBD2,CASSQVHPSGVYEQYF,TGTGCCAGCAGCCAAGTTCACCCTAGCGGGGTTTACGAGCAGTACTTC
15,TRBV29-1,TRBJ2-3,NA,NA,CSVAPGISHPDTQYF,TGCAGCGTAGCCCCCGGGATCAGCCATCCAGATACGCAGTATTTT
16,TRBV5-1,TRBJ2-4,NA,TRBD1,CASSLLFETGENIQYF,TGCGCCAGCAGCTTGCTTTTTGAGACAGGGGAAAACATTCAGTACTTC
15,TRBV11-2,TRBJ2-7,once,TRBD1,CASSYGTGTSYEQYF,TGTGCCAGCAGCTACGGGACAGGGACCTCCTACGAGCAGTACTTC
16,TRBV4-1,TRBJ2-4,NA,NA,CASSLPEGLAKNIQYF,TGCGCCAGCAGCCTACCAGAAGGACTAGCCAAAAACATTCAGTACTTC
15,TRBV6-5,TRBJ1-1,NA,NA,CASSPFSGPGTEAFF,TGTGCCAGCAGTCCCTTTAGCGGGCCGGGGACTGAAGCTTTCTTT
13,TRBV7-9,TRBJ2-5,NA,NA,CASRQGDQETQYF,TGTGCCAGCAGACAAGGGGACCAAGAGACCCAGTACTTC
12,TRBV29-1,TRBJ2-7,NA,TRBD1,CSATGGGYEQYF,TGCAGCGCGACAGGGGGCGGCTACGAGCAGTACTTC
15,TRBV4-1,TRBJ2-7,NA,NA,CASSQESRGAYEQYF,TGCGCCAGCAGCCAAGAATCCAGGGGGGCGTACGAGCAGTACTTC
12,TRBV6-6,TRBJ2-7,NA,TRBD2,CASSSGTIEQYF,TGTGCCAGCAGTTCAGGGACTATCGAGCAGTACTTC
16,TRBV18,TRBJ2-7,NA,TRBD2,CASSPPRAGLENEQYF,TGTGCCAGCTCACCACCGCGAGCGGGATTAGAGAACGAGCAGTACTTC
15,TRBV30,TRBJ2-1,NA,TRBD1,CAWTQGDRVSGEQFF,TGTGCCTGGACCCAGGGGGACAGGGTTAGCGGTGAGCAGTTCTTC
13,TRBV7-3,TRBJ2-1,NA,NA,CASSASSYNEQFF,TGTGCCAGCAGCGCTAGCTCCTACAATGAGCAGTTCTTC
12,TRBV7-8,TRBJ1-1,NA,NA,CASSLGVTEAFF,TGTGCCAGCAGCTTAGGAGTCACTGAAGCTTTCTTT
17,TRBV2,TRBJ2-5,NA,NA,CASSEALDSSLQETQYF,TGTGCCAGCAGTGAAGCGCTGGACAGCTCCCTCCAAGAGACCCAGTACTTC
19,TRBV7-9,TRBJ2-7,NA,TRBD2,CASSLAPGVAGVESYEQYF,TGTGCCAGCAGCTTAGCCCCCGGAGTAGCGGGAGTAGAATCCTACGAGCAGTACTTC
14,TRBV19,TRBJ2-7,once,NA,CASSMYPGADEQYF,TGTGCCAGTAGTATGTACCCAGGGGCGGACGAGCAGTACTTC
22,TRBV7-6,TRBJ2-2,NA,TRBD2,CASSYNVPLAGVGTFSFGELFF,TGTGCCAGCAGCTATAACGTTCCCCTAGCGGGAGTTGGGACTTTTTCTTTTGGGGAGCTGTTTTTT
14,TRBV30,TRBJ2-7,NA,NA,CAWSTGTAYYEQYF,TGTGCCTGGTCTACCGGGACTGCGTACTACGAGCAGTACTTC
15,TRBV27,TRBJ2-3,NA,TRBD2,CASSLGGRDKDTQYF,TGTGCCAGCAGTTTAGGCGGGAGAGATAAAGATACGCAGTATTTT
17,TRBV2,TRBJ1-1,NA,NA,CASSGGGGTPGNTEAFF,TGTGCCAGCAGCGGTGGGGGAGGAACGCCAGGGAACACTGAAGCTTTCTTT
14,TRBV6-1,TRBJ2-5,few,NA,CASSEAGGWETQYF,TGTGCCAGCAGTGAAGCTGGGGGCTGGGAGACCCAGTACTTC
17,TRBV6-1,TRBJ2-1,NA,TRBD2,CASSEARLAGPGDEQFF,TGTGCCAGCAGTGAAGCGCGACTAGCGGGGCCAGGCGATGAGCAGTTCTTC